This TCR beta chain was obtained from a study of blood T cell repertoires in COVID-19. About the study: The United States, Italy and Spain were the sources of the acute and convalescent COVID-19 samples. T cells, B-cell-depleted T cells, or PBMCs provided the cDNA or gDNA that served as material.

Trimming removed 3 bases at V and 6 bases at J, with 19 bases between. The CDR3 is 17 amino acids. Germline V gene data show CDR1 as SGDLS and CDR2 as YYNGEE. In the study's own analysis: Reference gene primer amplification yielded estimated nucleated cell counts. Profiling relied on immunoSEQ multiplex PCR, and the TCRdb table lists in-frame clones only, not all of them. V and J calls and clone size are given by that table; D and trimming were obtained from the DNA. The table lists about 58,000 clones, around 85% of them singletons. The chain employs TRBV9 and TRBJ1-6; maybe TRBD1 (6 bases). This receptor was taken from a woman in her 70s with active COVID-19. Sequencing was carried out using peripheral blood. CDR3 bases: TGTGCCAGCAGCGCAGAGGGGGTATTCGGACGTAATTCACCCCTCCACTTT. Translating it yields CASSAEGVFGRNSPLHF.